Each of the 29 T cell receptor beta chains below was sequenced from the same sample in a study of shared clonotypes between healthy human individuals. Profiled with immunoSEQ multiplex PCR; TCRdb holds only in-frame clones, not every one. This sample has over a million clones, with about 74% found just once. Material: memory CD4+ T cells sorted from blood. Subset specified: CD45RA-negative fraction. The receptors were gathered from a man between 18 and 29 years old in good health.

This sequence joins TRBV2 and TRBJ2-1; 8 bases agree with TRBD1. The V gene end was trimmed by 3 bases and the J gene end by 4 bases; junction bases not matched to a gene: 5. Germline CDR1 is SNHLY and CDR2 is FYNNEI. This CDR3 is 15 amino acids long. DNA of the CDR3: TGTGCCAGCAGTGAGACAGGGGCCCCTTACAATGAGCAGTTCTTC. It translates to CASSETGAPYNEQFF. Full variable domain (remainder filled in from reference TRBV2 and TRBJ2-1): EPEVTQTPSHQVTQMGQEVILRCVPISNHLYFYWYRQILGQKVEFLVSFYNNEISEKSEIFDDQFSVERPDGSNFTLKIRSTKLEDSAMYFCASSETGAPYNEQFFGPGTRLTVL.

The CDR3: CASSQKAVDPSGNTIYF. The CDR3 region has the DNA TGCGCCAGCAGCCAAAAGGCAGTGGACCCCTCTGGAAACACCATATATTTT. J is TRBJ1-3 and V is TRBV4-1; D unresolved. The CDR3 loop spans 17 amino acids. Germline V gene data show CDR1 as MGHRA and CDR2 as YSYEKL. With 2 bases removed from V and 0 bases from J, the gap between germline ends came to 14 bases.

The chain recombines TRBV7-9 with TRBJ2-1, with 8 nucleotides matching TRBD1. This CDR3 spans 17 amino acids. The trim removed 1 base at V and 3 bases at J, leaving 8 bases unmatched. The germline V gene encodes CDR1 SEHNR and CDR2 FQNEAQ (reference sequence). The CDR3 spells CASSLVFSGQGYNEQFF. The CDR3, as DNA: TGTGCCAGCAGCTTAGTTTTTTCTGGACAGGGCTACAATGAGCAGTTCTTC.

The chain is built from TRBV19 and TRBJ2-3, with 8 bases that match TRBD1. Looked up from germline, CDR1 is LNHDA and CDR2 is SQIVND (reference sequence). V lost 5 bases, J lost 7 bases, and 5 bases stayed unmatched. This CDR3 region has 13 residues. In nucleotides, the CDR3 is TGTGCCAGTAGTCAGGACAGGGATTATACGCAGTATTTT. As protein: CASSQDRDYTQYF.

This chain uses TRBV27 with TRBJ2-3, with D perhaps matching TRBD2 (5 bases). CDR3 length: 17 residues. The V gene's germline CDR1 is MNHEY and CDR2 SMNVEV (reference sequence). V lost 5 bases and J lost 0, with 18 bases in between. CDR3 DNA sequence: TGTGCCAGCAGTAAGGACTTGCTGTCGACTAGCACAGATACGCAGTATTTT. This sequence encodes CASSKDLLSTSTDTQYF.

V is TRBV30 and J is TRBJ1-1; tentatively, D is TRBD1 (5 bases). The CDR3 runs to 16 residues. Trimming took off 5 bases at V and 1 base at J, with 20 bases between the two ends. In germline, CDR1 is GTSNPN, CDR2 SVGIG (reference sequence). The CDR3 protein is CAWEPPPRQTNTEAFF. Here the CDR3 DNA reads TGTGCCTGGGAACCCCCCCCAAGACAGACGAACACTGAAGCTTTCTTT.

J is TRBJ2-1 and V is TRBV4-1; 8 nucleotides agree with TRBD2. The CDR3 is 16 amino acids. Germline CDR1 reads MGHRA; CDR2 reads YSYEKL. The trim removed 1 base at V and 2 bases at J, leaving 4 bases unmatched. CDR3 in amino acids: CASSQGSSGAYNEQFF. For the CDR3, the DNA is TGCGCCAGCAGCCAAGGAAGTAGCGGGGCCTACAATGAGCAGTTCTTC.

The J gene is TRBJ2-5, the V gene TRBV2; 8 positions agree with TRBD1. The CDR3 has 15 residues. Germline CDR1 is SNHLY and CDR2 is FYNNEI. Trimming cost V 5 bases and J 1 base; bases outside gene matches: 6. This CDR3 reads CASSYQGAGQETQYF. Written as DNA, the CDR3 is TGTGCCAGCAGTTATCAGGGGGCGGGCCAAGAGACCCAGTACTTC.

Remarks on this clone: Different DNA sequences within this sample yield the same CDR3. This chain uses TRBV2 with TRBJ1-3; D is uncertain. There are 14 residues in the CDR3. V gave up 4 bases and J gave up 0 bases, with 7 bases separating them. CDR1 is SNHLY, CDR2 FYNNEI, per germline. CDR3 nucleotides: TGTGCCAGCAGTGCAGGCACCTCTGGAAACACCATATATTTT. This codes for CASSAGTSGNTIYF.

The chain is built from TRBV15 and TRBJ2-1, with a possible D match to TRBD2 (5 bases). The CDR3 is 13 residues long. V was clipped by 0 bases and J by 6 bases, with 6 bases between them. Germline values: CDR1 LNHNV, CDR2 YYDKDF (reference sequence). The CDR3 loop reads CATSRDRGNEQFF. As DNA, the CDR3 is TGTGCCACCAGCAGAGATCGGGGCAATGAGCAGTTCTTC.

The chain uses TRBV6-6 and TRBJ2-7; D is tentatively TRBD1 or TRBD2 (5 bases each). The CDR3 consists of 13 residues. Per germline, CDR1 MNHNY and CDR2 SVGAGI (reference sequence). Trimming shortened V by 9 bases and J by 1 base, and 13 bases separated the two germline ends. CDR3 nucleotides: TGTGCCAGTACCCGGGACCGATCCTACGAGCAGTACTTC. The encoded protein is CASTRDRSYEQYF.

This clone has more than one count but fewer than ten. CDR3 region: CAISETGNYGYTF. The CDR3, as DNA: TGTGCCATCAGTGAGACGGGTAACTATGGCTACACCTTC. The chain uses TRBV10-3 and TRBJ1-2; D uncertain. The CDR3 runs to 13 residues. Germline CDR1 is ENHRY and CDR2 is SYGVKD. V was trimmed by 2 bases and J by 1 base, leaving 5 bases between them.

V gene TRBV5-4 combines with J gene TRBJ2-7; 7 bases are shared with TRBD1. The CDR3 extends over 12 amino acids. V lost 0 bases to trimming and J lost 9 bases; unmatched junction nucleotides: 3. Germline V gives CDR1 SGHNT, CDR2 YYREEE (reference sequence). Here the CDR3 DNA reads TGTGCCAGCAGCTTGGACAGGGGTGGGCAGTACTTC. Translation gives CASSLDRGGQYF.

This clone showed up just a few times. The chain combines TRBV6-4 with TRBJ2-3; D may correspond to TRBD1 or TRBD2 (6 bases each). CDR3 size: 18 residues. The V and J ends lost 8 bases and 0 bases respectively, with 24 bases between them. Per germline, CDR1 MRHNA and CDR2 SNTAGT. This CDR3 is CASPPVGGPRTSTDTQYF. CDR3 in DNA: TGTGCCAGCCCCCCGGTAGGGGGGCCAAGAACGAGCACAGATACGCAGTATTTT.

V is TRBV6-1 and J is TRBJ2-1, with 9 bases identical to TRBD1. The CDR3 is made up of 14 amino acids. Germline loops: CDR1 MNHNS, CDR2 SASEGT. Trimming took 6 bases from V and 7 from J; bases not matched to a gene: 7. CDR3 sequence reads: CASSRDRASNEQFF. In DNA, the CDR3 is TGTGCCAGCAGCCGGGACAGGGCCTCAAATGAGCAGTTCTTC.

The rearrangement links TRBV4-1 to TRBJ2-5; D is ambiguous. There are 14 residues in the CDR3. CDR1 is MGHRA and CDR2 is YSYEKL in the germline V gene. Trimming left V 4 bases short and J 2 bases short, with 11 bases between. CDR3 in amino acids: CASSLIGQQETQYF. The CDR3 nucleotides read TGCGCCAGCAGCCTCATTGGGCAGCAAGAGACCCAGTACTTC.

The chain has TRBV6-1 and TRBJ1-2; D gene ambiguous. Trimming removed 4 bases at V and 2 bases at J, with 14 bases between. The CDR3 loop spans 15 amino acids. The germline gives CDR1 MNHNS, CDR2 SASEGT. Written as DNA, the CDR3 is TGTGCCAGCAGTGGATCCAATCTCCCCAACTATGGCTACACCTTC. Translation gives CASSGSNLPNYGYTF.

In this sample, this clone turned up a few times. The V and J genes are TRBV4-1 and TRBJ2-1; 12 nucleotides align to TRBD2. CDR1 and CDR2 from the germline V gene are MGHRA and YSYEKL. V dropped 4 bases and J dropped 8; count of bases not matched to a gene: 9. The CDR3 runs 16 residues. As DNA, the CDR3 is TGCGCCAGCAGCCGCCGGCCTAGCGGGGGGGATGATGAGCAGTTCTTC. Translation gives CASSRRPSGGDDEQFF.

The chain carries TRBV27 and TRBJ2-6; possible D gene TRBD1, 6 bases. The CDR3 totals 17 residues. CDR1 and CDR2 (germline): MNHEY, SMNVEV (reference sequence). V lost 7 bases and J lost 0, with 16 bases in between. The CDR3 DNA reads as TGTGCCAGCACCCCGGACAGCTTCAGCTCTGGGGCCAACGTCCTGACTTTC. Protein product: CASTPDSFSSGANVLTF.

This CDR3 is CASSPGDTIYF. The CDR3, as DNA: TGTGCCAGCAGCCCCGGTGACACCATATATTTT. The rearrangement uses TRBV7-8 and TRBJ1-3; no clear D. This CDR3 contains 11 residues. Deletions cut 5 bases from V and 8 bases from J, with 7 bases between. Germline CDR1 reads SGHVS; CDR2 reads FQNEAQ.

Of note for this clone: Other DNA sequences from this sample encode an identical CDR3 as well. V usage is TRBV19 and J usage is TRBJ2-5; 10 nucleotides agree with TRBD2. This CDR3 spans 14 amino acids. From germline, CDR1 is LNHDA and CDR2 SQIVND (reference sequence). V dropped 3 bases and J dropped 5; count of bases not matched to a gene: 3. The CDR3 sequence: CASSIGLAAETQYF. The DNA for the CDR3 is TGTGCCAGTAGTATCGGACTAGCGGCGGAGACCCAGTACTTC.

V usage is TRBV9 and J usage is TRBJ2-3, with no clear D. V was trimmed by 4 bases and J by 2 bases, leaving 20 bases between them. The CDR3 is 17 amino acids. Germline CDR1 is SGDLS and CDR2 is YYNGEE. CDR3 amino acids: CASSLGGTPKFTDTQYF. The CDR3 DNA sequence: TGTGCCAGCAGCCTCGGCGGAACCCCTAAATTCACAGATACGCAGTATTTT.

The J gene is TRBJ2-2, the V gene TRBV5-1; maybe TRBD1 (5 bases). The CDR3 covers 14 residues. V dropped 1 base and J dropped 8 bases, with 12 bases sitting between them. Germline V gives CDR1 SGHRS, CDR2 YFSETQ. CDR3: CASSLWGDSGELFF. DNA for the CDR3: TGCGCCAGCAGCTTGTGGGGCGATTCAGGGGAGCTGTTTTTT.

The rearrangement joins TRBV6-1 to TRBJ2-5; D may be TRBD1 (6 bases). The V end lost 7 bases, the J end lost 13 bases, and 16 bases lay between the germline ends. Germline CDR1 and CDR2: MNHNS and SASEGT. The CDR3 runs to 11 residues. The CDR3 DNA follows: TGTGCCAGCATTTTACAGGGTTTTTGGTACTTC. Protein: CASILQGFWYF.

The chain recombines TRBV18 with TRBJ1-3; D is unresolved. Germline V gene lookup returns CDR1 KGHSH and CDR2 LQKENI. CDR3 length: 16 amino acids. The V gene lost 0 bases and the J gene lost 4 bases, with 13 bases spanning the gap. CDR3 DNA sequence: TGTGCCAGCTCACCACCTTTAGGAGAAGCCGGAAACACCATATATTTT. Encoded protein: CASSPPLGEAGNTIYF.

The CDR3 DNA reads as TGTGCCAGCAGCACTCTCCGGACTAGCGGGGGGGCATCCCCCCGCGAGCAGTACTTC. Amino acid sequence: CASSTLRTSGGASPREQYF. The chain carries TRBV11-2 and TRBJ2-7, with 15 bases lining up with TRBD2. Germline V gives CDR1 SGHAT, CDR2 FQNNGV. The CDR3 is 19 amino acids. The V gene end was trimmed by 5 bases and the J gene end by 6 bases; junction bases not matched to a gene: 17.

The chain combines TRBV5-4 with TRBJ2-2; D is possibly TRBD2 (8 bases). The CDR3 length is 17 residues. Between the trimmed V and J ends, which lost 2 bases and 7 bases, there was a span of 21 bases. From germline, CDR1 is SGHNT and CDR2 YYREEE (reference sequence). In nucleotides, the CDR3 is TGTGCCAGCAGCTTTACAGGGGCCGGGAGGGCCAACGGGGAGCTGTTTTTT. This sequence encodes CASSFTGAGRANGELFF.

This clone appeared a single time. V and J are TRBV6-5 and TRBJ1-5; D is unclear. Trimming took 2 bases from V and 4 from J, leaving 3 bases between them. This CDR3 comprises 12 residues. CDR1 and CDR2 (germline): MNHEY, SVGAGI. CDR3 residues: CASSYDNQPQHF. The CDR3 bases are TGTGCCAGCAGTTACGATAATCAGCCCCAGCATTTT.

This clone came up once. The chain has TRBV6-4 and TRBJ1-2; TRBD1 agrees at 9 bases. The CDR3 covers 15 residues. V trimming: 3 bases; J trimming: 2 bases; junction bases outside the gene matches: 4. Germline CDR1 MRHNA, CDR2 SNTAGT. In DNA, the CDR3 is TGTGCCAGCAGTGATTCGGGACAGGGAAACTATGGCTACACCTTC. The encoded protein is CASSDSGQGNYGYTF.